One sample yielded the 8 T cell receptor beta chains listed below, sequenced in a study of metastatic and nonmetastatic thyroid tumors. Thyroid surgery was preceded by no treatment in any patient. TCRdb re-processed the PCR reads through MiXCR. The repertoire holds tens of thousands of clones, with around 26% as singletons. Sequenced material: blood. The receptors here all came from a female donor with papillary thyroid cancer or a benign thyroid nodule (not recorded which). Some clones in this sample may be carry-over from other donors' samples.

This clone was seen ten or more times. The genes are TRBV6-2 or TRBV6-3 and TRBJ2-6; perhaps TRBD1 as D (7 bases). The CDR3 has 20 amino acids. Germline V CDR1 and CDR2: MNHEY, SVGEGT. V lost 3 bases and J lost 1, with 22 bases in between. The CDR3 DNA sequence: TGTGCCAGCAGTTATGCCACCCGGAGGGGGCTTCGATCTGGGGCCAACGTCCTGACTTTC. It translates to CASSYATRRGLRSGANVLTF.

CDR3 sequence (DNA): TGTGCCAGTAGGGGACCGGGACAGGGAATCAATGAGCAGTTCTTC. This codes for CASRGPGQGINEQFF. The genes are TRBV19 and TRBJ2-1; 9 bases are shared with TRBD1. CDR1 LNHDA and CDR2 SQIVND come from the germline V gene (reference sequence). The length of the CDR3 is 15 residues. Trimming took 6 bases from V and 6 from J; bases not matched to a gene: 9.

This clone came up once. The V gene is TRBV5-1, the J gene TRBJ2-3; possibly TRBD2 for D (6 bases). This CDR3 region has 16 residues. The germline V gene has CDR1 SGHRS and CDR2 YFSETQ. The V gene lost 0 bases and the J gene lost 6 bases, with 17 bases spanning the gap. The CDR3 sequence: CASSLDVGGMFDTQYF. In DNA, the CDR3 is TGCGCCAGCAGCTTGGACGTCGGCGGGATGTTTGATACGCAGTATTTT.

The gene calls are TRBV19 and TRBJ2-7; D not resolved. CDR1 is LNHDA and CDR2 is SQIVND in the germline V gene (reference sequence). This CDR3 has 14 amino acids. The V gene lost 2 bases and the J gene lost 4 bases, with 12 bases spanning the gap. The CDR3 DNA reads TGTGCCAGTAGTATAAGTTTTGGGTCTTACGAGCAGTACTTC. Protein product: CASSISFGSYEQYF.

This clone was observed at least ten times. The chain couples TRBV4-1 to TRBJ2-5; 11 bases are shared with TRBD2. The CDR3 is made up of 19 amino acids. Germline CDR1 reads MGHRA; CDR2 reads YSYEKL. The junction had 16 bases not matched to a gene; V was cut back by 3 bases and J by 4 bases. CDR3 DNA: TGCGCCAGCAGCCAGTCCCATAGCGGGAGGGCCGACGGGAGAGAGACCCAGTACTTC. This codes for CASSQSHSGRADGRETQYF.

This clone was detected many times. This chain uses TRBV7-2 with TRBJ2-5; D is perhaps TRBD1 (6 bases). The CDR3 spans 14 residues. Germline CDR1 reads SGHTA; CDR2 reads FQGNSA. Trimming removed 1 base from V and 2 bases from J, with 8 bases in between. For the CDR3, the DNA is TGTGCCAGCAGCTTAGGGACAGAGCAAGAGACCCAGTACTTC. Amino acid sequence: CASSLGTEQETQYF.

This clone was counted at least ten times. The J gene is TRBJ2-1, the V gene TRBV20-1, with D tentatively TRBD1 (6 bases). This CDR3 is 15 amino acids long. Germline CDR1 is DFQATT and CDR2 is SNEGSKA (reference sequence). V was cut by 4 bases and J by 2 bases, with 15 bases left in between. The CDR3 spells CSATVRGGPYNEQFF. CDR3 nucleotides: TGCAGTGCTACGGTTCGAGGGGGACCCTACAATGAGCAGTTCTTC.

The chain uses TRBV7-2 and TRBJ1-1, with D possibly TRBD1 on 5 matching bases. The CDR3 sequence is 14 residues long. CDR1 is SGHTA, CDR2 FQGNSA, per germline. Trimming removed 7 bases from V and 1 base from J, with 13 bases in between. CDR3 nucleotide sequence: TGTGCCAGCATCGAGACAGTATCGAACACTGAAGCTTTCTTT. Translating it yields CASIETVSNTEAFF.